The sequence of this T cell receptor beta chain was determined in a study of neurological immune-mediated disorders. Study-wide findings and caveats: HTLV-1-associated myelopathy ranked highest for TCR clonal expansion and multiple sclerosis lowest, beneath healthy controls. Phylogenetic grouping placed 18 of 34 multiple sclerosis patients' repertoires in one related-CDR3 cluster, a possible signature.

This clonotype was seen ten or more times. Its matching antigen is unknown. Trimming cost V 4 bases and J 4 bases, with 21 bases left between them. The CDR3 loop spans 16 amino acids. Germline-derived CDR1 and CDR2 are SGHRS and YFSETQ. Unsorted libraries were derived from 2 million PBMCs stored at -80 C. TCRdb reprocessed the 5' RACE reads via MiXCR and lists one record per CDR3 protein. The top ten hold approximately 3% of the sample, which has about 58,000 distinct CDR3 sequences, about 2.5% seen once. The J gene is TRBJ2-7, the V gene TRBV5-1, with D tentatively TRBD2 (6 bases). Sample: PBMCs. The clonotype was recovered from a middle-aged man with multiple sclerosis. The CDR3 nucleotides read TGCGCCAGCAGCACCGGGGGTGGACCGACGTCATACGAGCAGTACTTC. Protein: CASSTGGGPTSYEQYF. Complete variable domain (other parts from reference TRBV5-1 and TRBJ2-7): KAGVTQTPRYLIKTRGQQVTLSCSPISGHRSVSWYQQTPGQGLQFLFEYFSETQRNKGNFPGRFSGRQFSNSRSEMNVSTLELGDSALYLCASSTGGGPTSYEQYFGPGTRLTVT.